The source of this T cell receptor (beta chain) is a study of OX40 agonist ivuxolimab in advanced cancers. Overall study findings and caveats: Clonal expansion by week 6 occurred in CD4+ and CD8+ blood T cells (at 0.1 to 3.0 mg/kg).

For this clone: Its antigen is unknown.

Profiled with immunoSEQ multiplex PCR; TCRdb holds only in-frame clones, not every one. The sample holds over 55,000 clones, roughly four fifths seen once. Germline V gives CDR1 MDHEN, CDR2 SYDVKM. This CDR3 is built from 12 residues. With 10 bases removed from V and 3 bases from J, the gap between germline ends came to 12 bases. The chain employs TRBV28 and TRBJ1-2; tentative D call: TRBD1 (5 bases). The TCR sequence derives from an adult with an advanced solid tumor such as melanoma, head and neck, liver or kidney cancer. Sequenced material: CD4+ or CD8+ T cells sorted from blood, taken in a trial of the OX40 agonist ivuxolimab. The CDR3 coding sequence is TGTGCCATCTGGGGCTTAGACTATGGCTACACCTTC. Translated: CAIWGLDYGYTF.